Listed here are 12 T cell receptor beta chains from one sample, sequenced in a study of blood T cells in healthy people across ages. Through a sample-barcoded 5' primer and a J-beta primer mix, a second PCR was run for roughly 6 to 11 cycles. Each CDR3 protein gets one entry after TCRdb re-called the 5' RACE reads with MiXCR. The sample lists about 1.8 million distinct CDR3 sequences; about 50% were seen once. The sample comprised blood. The receptor set was obtained from a woman between 35 and 50 years old in good health.

This chain links TRBV20-1 with TRBJ2-3, with 9 bases matching TRBD1. The CDR3 is 15 residues long. CDR1 and CDR2 from the germline V gene are DFQATT and SNEGSKA (reference sequence). V shed 1 base and J 3 bases; nucleotides not matched to a gene: 5. The CDR3: CSARAHRGRTDTQYF. Written as DNA, the CDR3 is TGCAGTGCTAGAGCCCACAGGGGGCGAACAGATACGCAGTATTTT.

The V and J genes are TRBV5-1 and TRBJ1-2; unclear D gene. The CDR3 has 14 residues. V lost 4 bases and J 3 bases, leaving 13 bases between the germline ends. CDR1 is SGHRS, CDR2 YFSETQ, per germline. This CDR3 is CASSGAGFDYGYTF. The CDR3 bases are TGCGCCAGCAGCGGTGCCGGGTTCGACTATGGCTACACCTTC.

The chain recombines TRBV20-1 with TRBJ1-2; D might be TRBD1 (5 bases). The V gene's germline CDR1 is DFQATT and CDR2 SNEGSKA (reference sequence). Trimming removed 0 bases at V and 6 bases at J, with 14 bases between. This CDR3 spans 14 amino acids. The CDR3 loop reads CSARDRQGVHGYTF. The DNA of the CDR3 is TGCAGTGCTAGAGATCGACAAGGGGTCCATGGCTACACCTTC.

The chain links TRBV15 to TRBJ2-5; TRBD1 agrees at 11 bases. The junction had 6 bases not matched to a gene; V was cut back by 2 bases and J by 4 bases. This CDR3 spans 16 amino acids. Germline lookup yields CDR1 LNHNV and CDR2 YYDKDF (reference sequence). CDR3 nucleotides: TGTGCCACCAGCAGAACCAGGACAGGGGGCCGAGAGACCCAGTACTTC. It yields the protein CATSRTRTGGRETQYF.

The chain couples TRBV7-2 to TRBJ2-1; 7 bases are a match to TRBD2. Trimming cost V 8 bases and J 5 bases; bases outside gene matches: 12. There are 15 residues in the CDR3. CDR1 and CDR2 (germline): SGHTA, FQGNSA. CDR3 bases: TGTGCCAGCTCCATTTTTCGGGGAGGGAACAATGAGCAGTTCTTC. This translates into CASSIFRGGNNEQFF.

The rearrangement links TRBV20-1 to TRBJ2-7, with 8 bases lining up with TRBD1. The V segment lost 5 bases and the J segment 2 bases; nucleotides outside the gene matches: 5. Germline V gives CDR1 DFQATT, CDR2 SNEGSKA (reference sequence). The CDR3 length is 13 residues. Here the CDR3 DNA reads TGCAGTGCTGGTCGGACAGGGCCCTACGAGCAGTACTTC. This codes for CSAGRTGPYEQYF.

As for this clonotype: A read error may account for a junction end that differs from germline. V usage is TRBV12-3 or TRBV12-4 and J usage is TRBJ2-4; 10 positions match TRBD2. The CDR3 is 12 amino acids. The CDR3 here is CASRPSGGILRF. The CDR3 nucleotides are TGTGCCAGCAGGCCTAGCGGGGGCATTCTTCGCTTC.

The chain couples TRBV7-8 to TRBJ1-1, with TRBD1 identical over 7 bases. V lost 4 bases, J lost 1 base, and 3 bases stayed unmatched. This CDR3 has 14 amino acids. Looked up from germline, CDR1 is SGHVS and CDR2 is FQNEAQ. The CDR3 loop is CASSSWTGNTEAFF. CDR3 sequence (DNA): TGTGCCAGCAGCTCATGGACAGGGAACACTGAAGCTTTCTTT.

Of note for this clonotype: Since a much larger clone is just one base distant, this may be a read error. The conserved phenylalanine or tryptophan is not found at the CDR3 terminus, so this likely reflects a read error. The chain joins TRBV7-2 to TRBJ2-5, with no clear D. CDR1 is SGHTA, CDR2 FQGNSA, per germline. The CDR3 totals 12 residues. V was pared by 1 base and J by 3 bases, with 3 bases between. The CDR3 DNA follows: TGTGCCAGCAGCTTAGTAAAAGAGACCCAGTACTTA. It yields the protein CASSLVKETQYL.

This clonotype was observed a handful of times. The CDR3 DNA reads TGTGCCAGCAGCGTAGAAGGGGGGGTAGGTACGTTCTTC. Residues: CASSVEGGVGTFF. This rearrangement joins TRBV9 to TRBJ2-1, with D possibly being TRBD2 (7 bases). CDR1 SGDLS and CDR2 YYNGEE come from the germline V gene. This CDR3 spans 13 amino acids. V was cut by 0 bases and J by 15 bases, with 16 bases left in between. Together with reference TRBV9 and TRBJ2-1, the CDR3 gives the full variable domain: DSGVTQTPKHLITATGQRVTLRCSPRSGDLSVYWYQQSLDQGLQFLIQYYNGEERAKGNILERFSAQQFPDLHSELNLSSLELGDSALYFCASSVEGGVGTFFGPGTRLTVL.

This clonotype has just a few counts. V usage is TRBV28 and J usage is TRBJ1-2; 12 bases match TRBD1. The V gene end was trimmed by 5 bases and the J gene end by 8 bases; junction bases not matched to a gene: 9. This CDR3 is 15 amino acids long. Germline V gives CDR1 MDHEN, CDR2 SYDVKM. CDR3 nucleotide sequence: TGTGCCAGCAGTCCGCTGGGACAGGGGGCTGAAGGCTACACCTTC. Protein: CASSPLGQGAEGYTF.

The V and J genes are TRBV7-2 and TRBJ1-2; 9 positions match TRBD1. The CDR3 has 14 residues. Per germline, CDR1 SGHTA and CDR2 FQGNSA. Unmatched junction bases numbered 7, after V lost 5 bases and J lost 6 bases. This CDR3 reads CASSRRDRADGYTF. The CDR3 bases are TGTGCCAGCAGCCGGAGGGACAGGGCGGATGGCTACACCTTC.